This is a list of T cell receptor beta chains from one sample in a study of blood T cell repertoires in COVID-19. Only in-frame clones appear in the TCRdb table, and some are missing; sequencing was by immunoSEQ multiplex PCR. The sample lists 150,000 to 200,000 clones; about 75% were seen once. Sequencing was carried out using peripheral blood. The receptors were sampled from a woman between 50 and 59 years old with active or convalescent COVID-19. CDR3s include the opening cysteine and the closing phenylalanine or tryptophan. The order of the fields is clone size, J gene, D gene, V gene, CDR3 DNA, CDR3 protein. The D gene is left open where the match is weak. Rows may omit the clone size; those that give it use once, few, many or a size class.

>.|TRBJ1-4|.|TRBV19
TGTGCCAGTAGTGCCTCGGGAGGTGGTAATGAAAAACTGTTTTTT
CASSASGGGNEKLFF
>.|TRBJ1-2|.|TRBV3-1/TRBV3-2
TGTGCCAGCACGAACAGGGTCGGCTACACCTTC
CASTNRVGYTF
>.|TRBJ2-7|TRBD1|TRBV19
TGTGCCAGTAGTATCGGACAGGGAGGCTCCTACGAGCAGTACTTC
CASSIGQGGSYEQYF
>.|TRBJ2-4|.|TRBV19
TGTGCCAGTGCAGACGGGAAAAACATTCAGTACTTC
CASADGKNIQYF
>.|TRBJ1-4|TRBD1|TRBV5-1
TGCGCCAGCAGCCCGACAGGGGCAGGTGAAAAACTGTTTTTT
CASSPTGAGEKLFF
>.|TRBJ2-7|TRBD2|TRBV19
TGTGCCAGTAGTATTGGGGCGGGGGGCTCCTACGAGCAGTACTTC
CASSIGAGGSYEQYF
>.|TRBJ2-1|.|TRBV5-1
TGCGCCAGCAGCTTTAACAGGGATGAGCAGTTCTTC
CASSFNRDEQFF
>.|TRBJ1-4|.|TRBV11-2
TGTGCCAGCAGCTTAATGCAGGCAACTAATGAAAAACTGTTTTTT
CASSLMQATNEKLFF
>few|TRBJ2-1|TRBD1|TRBV9
TGTGCCAGCAGCCCCAGACAGGGTGGTTTAAATGAGCAGTTCTTC
CASSPRQGGLNEQFF
>.|TRBJ1-1|.|TRBV6-5
TGTGCCAGCAGCGCTGACTATAACACTGAAGCTTTCTTT
CASSADYNTEAFF
>.|TRBJ2-1|TRBD2|TRBV7-9
TGTGCCAGCAGCCACTCACTAGCGGGAGTTTACGAGCAGTTCTTC
CASSHSLAGVYEQFF